A selection of T cell receptor beta chains follows, all from one sample in a study of blood T cell repertoires in COVID-19. Measured with immunoSEQ multiplex PCR; TCRdb has only the in-frame clones, and not every one. The profile covers under 200,000 clones, with 82% appearing a single time and about 5.5% taken by the ten largest. Input material: PBMCs or T cells enriched from blood (not recorded which). The receptors here all came from a woman aged 55-75 years with acute COVID-19. Each CDR3 is given with its conserved first and last residue. The D gene is left open where the match is weak. Clone size is given for some rows only: seen once, a few or many times, or a class if the clone is expanded.

>-|TRBJ2-3|TRBD2|TRBV6-6
TGTGCCAGCAGTCCCCAATATTCAGCGGGGGGCTTTTATACGCAGTATTTT
CASSPQYSAGGFYTQYF
>-|TRBJ2-3|-|TRBV6-1
TGTGCCAGCAGTGACAGGGATAAAGATACGCAGTATTTT
CASSDRDKDTQYF
>-|TRBJ2-7|-|TRBV6-6
TGTGCCAGCAGTTACAAGGAGGGGATTGACGAGCAGTACTTC
CASSYKEGIDEQYF
>few|TRBJ1-3|-|TRBV5-1
TGCGCCAGCAGCTTGGGAGTTGATCCTAACTCTGGAAACACCATATATTTT
CASSLGVDPNSGNTIYF
>-|TRBJ2-7|TRBD2|TRBV7-9
TGTGCCAGCAGCGAAGGTGGGGGGGCCTACGAGCAGTACTTC
CASSEGGGAYEQYF
>few|TRBJ2-7|TRBD2|TRBV10-1
TGCGCCAGCATAAGGACTAGCGGCCCCCCTCTAGGACTCTACGAGCAGTACTTC
CASIRTSGPPLGLYEQYF
>-|TRBJ2-1|-|TRBV5-4
TGTGCCAGCAGCTTGGCCTTCCCCAATGAGCAGTTCTTC
CASSLAFPNEQFF
>-|TRBJ2-5|TRBD2|TRBV5-1
TGCGCCAGTCTAGCGGGAGAGATTGGAGAGACCCAGTACTTC
CASLAGEIGETQYF
>-|TRBJ1-1|-|TRBV30
TGTGCCTGGAGTCCCCCGGACAGAAACACTGAAGCTTTCTTT
CAWSPPDRNTEAFF
>-|TRBJ1-5|TRBD1|TRBV27
TGTGCCAGCAGTAACGACAGGGATCAGCCCCAGCATTTT
CASSNDRDQPQHF
>-|TRBJ1-1|TRBD1|TRBV9
TGTGCCAGCAGCCCTCGACAGGGGAGCACTGAAGCTTTCTTT
CASSPRQGSTEAFF
>-|TRBJ1-2|TRBD1|TRBV12-3/TRBV12-4
TGTGCCAGCAGGCTAGGACAGGGCTATGGCTACACCTTC
CASRLGQGYGYTF
>-|TRBJ2-3|-|TRBV19
TGTGCCACCCAATTAGGGCGGGGTTATAGCACAGATACGCAGTATTTT
CATQLGRGYSTDTQYF
>-|TRBJ2-3|TRBD2|TRBV10-3
TGTGCCATCACTAGTAGCGGGGGTGCAGATACGCAGTATTTT
CAITSSGGADTQYF
>once|TRBJ2-3|TRBD2|TRBV5-1
TGCGCCAGCAGCTGGCTATTGGGACTAGCGGGGGAATCCACAGATACGCAGTATTTT
CASSWLLGLAGESTDTQYF
>-|TRBJ1-2|-|TRBV10-3
TGTGCCATCAGTGAGAAGAGCTACTATGGCTACACCTTC
CAISEKSYYGYTF
>few|TRBJ1-2|TRBD1|TRBV3-1/TRBV3-2
TGTGCCAGCAGCCCTCGGGACAGGGACTATGGCTACACCTTC
CASSPRDRDYGYTF
>once|TRBJ2-3|TRBD1|TRBV5-6
TGTGCCAGCAGCTCCGACTCCGGGACAGGCACAGATACGCAGTATTTT
CASSSDSGTGTDTQYF
>-|TRBJ2-1|-|TRBV4-3
TGCGCCAGCAGCCCTTACTACCTACGACCCAGTGATATAGCCTACAATGAGCAGTTCTTC
CASSPYYLRPSDIAYNEQFF
>-|TRBJ1-6|-|TRBV2
TGTGCCAGCACCACAGGGTCTAATTCACCCCTCCACTTT
CASTTGSNSPLHF
>-|TRBJ1-6|TRBD1|TRBV28
TGTGCCAGCAGTAGGGGACAGAGGAATTCACCCCTCCACTTT
CASSRGQRNSPLHF
>few|TRBJ2-7|-|TRBV27
TGTGCCAGCCAGGGGCTGGGCTACGAGCAGTACTTC
CASQGLGYEQYF
>-|TRBJ1-5|-|TRBV7-6
TGTGCCAGCAGCTTAGGAGACCAGGGATCGTACAATCAGCCCCAGCATTTT
CASSLGDQGSYNQPQHF